This T cell receptor beta chain was identified during a study of shared clonotypes between healthy human individuals. The wider study: A donor's plate count was three for CD4 naive and three for CD4 memory; CD8 naive had two and CD8 memory one. Findings of the study overall: Naive subsets generally had larger estimated richness than memory subsets. Naive CD4 clonotype sharing across several donors was approximately 5.2%. Generation probabilities were higher for clonotypes shared across all four sorted-subset donors than for unshared ones.

The assay was immunoSEQ multiplex PCR, and TCRdb's table has in-frame clones only and misses some. The sample has over 2 million clones, around 95% seen once; the top ten hold roughly 0.13%. Remarks on this clone: Its antigen is unidentified.

This CDR3 comprises 17 residues. Trimming removed 2 bases from V and 4 bases from J, with 15 bases in between. Germline loops: CDR1 SEHNR, CDR2 FQNEAQ (reference sequence). This TCR was recovered from a man between 18 and 29 years old in good health. Sequenced: naive CD4+ T cells sorted from blood. Subset specified: CD45RA+ positively selected. This chain links TRBV7-9 with TRBJ2-6; D call uncertain. The DNA of the CDR3 is TGTGCCAGCAGCTTAAGGCAGCCTTACTCCGGGGCCAACGTCCTGACTTTC. As protein: CASSLRQPYSGANVLTF.